The clone carrying this TCR beta chain has a handful of counts. Sequencing was done on patients that had shown CD8+CD57+ cell expansion by flow cytometry. The data were taken from a study of CD8+CD57+ T cells in acquired aplastic anemia. The V gene lost 4 bases and the J gene lost 4 bases, with 16 bases spanning the gap. The CDR3 extends over 15 amino acids. The germline V gene has CDR1 SGHRS and CDR2 YFSETQ. CDR3 and TCR beta VDJ profiling relied on a genomic DNA template. TCRdb analysed the reads with MiXCR anew, one entry per CDR3 protein. This table holds 250,000 to 350,000 distinct CDR3 sequences, roughly 59% found once.

V usage is TRBV5-1 and J usage is TRBJ2-3; D unclear. The sequenced sample was sorted CD4+, CD8+, or CD8+CD57+ T cells (not recorded which) from PBMCs. This TCR was recovered from a human donor with aplastic anemia. As DNA, the CDR3 is TGCGCCAGCAGCCAAGCTAGGGTCGTGGCAGATACGCAGTATTTT. Its protein is CASSQARVVADTQYF.